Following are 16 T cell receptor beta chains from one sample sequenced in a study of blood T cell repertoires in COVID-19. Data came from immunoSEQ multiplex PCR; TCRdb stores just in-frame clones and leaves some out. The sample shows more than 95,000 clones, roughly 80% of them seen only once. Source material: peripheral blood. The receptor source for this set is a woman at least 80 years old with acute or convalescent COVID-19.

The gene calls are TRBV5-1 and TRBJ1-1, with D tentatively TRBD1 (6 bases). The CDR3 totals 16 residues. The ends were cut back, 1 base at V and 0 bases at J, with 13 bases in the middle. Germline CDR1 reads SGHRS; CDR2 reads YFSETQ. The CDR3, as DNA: TGCGCCAGCAGCTTGTATCAGGGGCCCCTGAACACTGAAGCTTTCTTT. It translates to CASSLYQGPLNTEAFF.

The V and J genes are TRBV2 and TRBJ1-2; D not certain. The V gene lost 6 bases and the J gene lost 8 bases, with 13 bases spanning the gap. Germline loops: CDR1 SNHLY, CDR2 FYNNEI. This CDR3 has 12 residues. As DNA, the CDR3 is TGTGCCAGCAGGCCCGGGGTCGGCGGCTACACCTTC. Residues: CASRPGVGGYTF.

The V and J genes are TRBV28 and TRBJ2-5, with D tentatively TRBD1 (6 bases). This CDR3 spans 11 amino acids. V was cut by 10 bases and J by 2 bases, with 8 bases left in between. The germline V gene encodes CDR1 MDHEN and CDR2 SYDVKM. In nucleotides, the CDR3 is TGTGCCACCGGACAGCAAGAGACCCAGTACTTC. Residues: CATGQQETQYF.

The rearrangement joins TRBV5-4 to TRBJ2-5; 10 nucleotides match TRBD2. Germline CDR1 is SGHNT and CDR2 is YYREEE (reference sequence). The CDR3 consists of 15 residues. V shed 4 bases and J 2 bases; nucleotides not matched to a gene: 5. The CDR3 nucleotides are TGTGCCAGCAGCCGGAGTAGCGGGAGGCAAGAGACCCAGTACTTC. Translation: CASSRSSGRQETQYF.

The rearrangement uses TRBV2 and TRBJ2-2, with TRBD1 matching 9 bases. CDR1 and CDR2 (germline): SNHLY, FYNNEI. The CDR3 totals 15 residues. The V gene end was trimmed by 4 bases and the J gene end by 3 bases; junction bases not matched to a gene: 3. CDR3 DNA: TGTGCCAGCAGTGCCCGACAGGGGGACACCGGGGAGCTGTTTTTT. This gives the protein CASSARQGDTGELFF. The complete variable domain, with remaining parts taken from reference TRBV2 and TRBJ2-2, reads EPEVTQTPSHQVTQMGQEVILRCVPISNHLYFYWYRQILGQKVEFLVSFYNNEISEKSEIFDDQFSVERPDGSNFTLKIRSTKLEDSAMYFCASSARQGDTGELFFGEGSRLTVL.

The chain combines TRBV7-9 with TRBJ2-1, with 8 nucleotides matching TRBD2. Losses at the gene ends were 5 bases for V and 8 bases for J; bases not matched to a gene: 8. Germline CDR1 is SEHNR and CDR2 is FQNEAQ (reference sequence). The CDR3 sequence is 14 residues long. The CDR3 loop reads CASSPPGLVDEQFF. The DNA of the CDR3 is TGTGCCAGCAGCCCTCCGGGACTAGTCGATGAGCAGTTCTTC.

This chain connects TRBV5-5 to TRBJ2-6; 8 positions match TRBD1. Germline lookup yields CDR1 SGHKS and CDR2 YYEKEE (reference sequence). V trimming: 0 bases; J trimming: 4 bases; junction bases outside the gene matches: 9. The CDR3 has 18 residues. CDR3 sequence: CASSLERQGASGANVLTF. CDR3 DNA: TGTGCCAGCAGCTTGGAGCGTCAGGGGGCCTCGGGGGCCAACGTCCTGACTTTC. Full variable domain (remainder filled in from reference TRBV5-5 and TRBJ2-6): DAGVTQSPTHLIKTRGQQVTLRCSPISGHKSVSWYQQVLGQGPQFIFQYYEKEERGRGNFPDRFSARQFPNYSSELNVNALLLGDSALYLCASSLERQGASGANVLTFGAGSRLTVL.

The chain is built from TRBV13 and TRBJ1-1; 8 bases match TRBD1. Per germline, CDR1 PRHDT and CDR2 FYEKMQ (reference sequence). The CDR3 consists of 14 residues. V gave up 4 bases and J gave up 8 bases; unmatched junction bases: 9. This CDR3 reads CASSSRDRRAEAFF. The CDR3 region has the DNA TGTGCCAGCAGCTCCCGGGACAGGAGGGCAGAAGCTTTCTTT.

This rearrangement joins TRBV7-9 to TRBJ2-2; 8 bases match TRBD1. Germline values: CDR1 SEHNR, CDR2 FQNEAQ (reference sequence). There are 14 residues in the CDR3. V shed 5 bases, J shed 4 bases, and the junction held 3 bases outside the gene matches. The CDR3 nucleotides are TGTGCCAGCAGCCAGGACAGGGCCACCGGGGAGCTGTTTTTT. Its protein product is CASSQDRATGELFF.

The CDR3 loop reads CASSLGSGGTYEQYV. The DNA for the CDR3 is TGTGCCAGCAGCTTAGGAAGCGGAGGGACCTACGAGCAGTACGTC. The V call is TRBV7-8, the J call TRBJ2-7; possible D gene TRBD2, 6 bases. Trimming cost V 1 base and J 2 bases, with 12 bases left between them. There are 15 residues in the CDR3. CDR1 SGHVS and CDR2 FQNEAQ come from the germline V gene.

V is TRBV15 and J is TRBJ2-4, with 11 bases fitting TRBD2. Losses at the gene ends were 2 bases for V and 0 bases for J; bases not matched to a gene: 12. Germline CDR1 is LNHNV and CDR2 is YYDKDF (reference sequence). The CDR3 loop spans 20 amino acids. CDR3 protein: CATSRLGLAEGVGAKNIQYF. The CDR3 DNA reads TGTGCCACCAGCAGACTGGGACTAGCGGAGGGGGTAGGAGCCAAAAACATTCAGTACTTC.

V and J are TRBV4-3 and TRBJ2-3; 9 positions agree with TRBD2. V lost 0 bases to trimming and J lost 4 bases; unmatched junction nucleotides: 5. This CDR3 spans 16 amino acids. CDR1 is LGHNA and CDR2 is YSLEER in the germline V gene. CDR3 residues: CASSQDLGLASDTQYF. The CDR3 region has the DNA TGCGCCAGCAGCCAAGATCTGGGACTAGCTTCAGATACGCAGTATTTT.

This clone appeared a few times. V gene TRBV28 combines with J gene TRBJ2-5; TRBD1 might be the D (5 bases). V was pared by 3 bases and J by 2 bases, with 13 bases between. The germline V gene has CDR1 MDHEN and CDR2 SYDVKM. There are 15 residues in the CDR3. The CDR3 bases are TGTGCCAGCAGTTTTGGCAGGGTCGCACAAGAGACCCAGTACTTC. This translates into CASSFGRVAQETQYF.

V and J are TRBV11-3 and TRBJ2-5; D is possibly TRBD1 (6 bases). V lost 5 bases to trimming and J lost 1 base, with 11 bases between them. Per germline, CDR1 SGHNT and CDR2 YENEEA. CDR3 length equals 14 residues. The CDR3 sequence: CASSPNRAQETQYF. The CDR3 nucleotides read TGTGCCAGCAGCCCTAACAGGGCCCAAGAGACCCAGTACTTC.

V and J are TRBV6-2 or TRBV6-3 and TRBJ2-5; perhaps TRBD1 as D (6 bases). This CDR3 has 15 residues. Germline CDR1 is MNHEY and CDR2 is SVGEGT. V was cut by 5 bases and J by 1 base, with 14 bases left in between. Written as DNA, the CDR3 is TGTGCCAGCAGTGACAGGACAGAAATCCAAGAGACCCAGTACTTC. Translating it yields CASSDRTEIQETQYF.

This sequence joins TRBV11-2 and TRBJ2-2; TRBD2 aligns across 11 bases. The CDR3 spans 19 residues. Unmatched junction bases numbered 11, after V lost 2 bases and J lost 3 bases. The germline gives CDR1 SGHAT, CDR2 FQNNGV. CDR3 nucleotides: TGTGCCAGCAGCTTAACCACCGCTAGCGGGAGGAGGTACACCGGGGAGCTGTTTTTT. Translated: CASSLTTASGRRYTGELFF. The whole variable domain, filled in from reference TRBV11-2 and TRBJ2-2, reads EAGVAQSPRYKIIEKRQSVAFWCNPISGHATLYWYQQILGQGPKLLIQFQNNGVVDDSQLPKDRFSAERLKGVDSTLKIQPAKLEDSAVYLCASSLTTASGRRYTGELFFGEGSRLTVL.